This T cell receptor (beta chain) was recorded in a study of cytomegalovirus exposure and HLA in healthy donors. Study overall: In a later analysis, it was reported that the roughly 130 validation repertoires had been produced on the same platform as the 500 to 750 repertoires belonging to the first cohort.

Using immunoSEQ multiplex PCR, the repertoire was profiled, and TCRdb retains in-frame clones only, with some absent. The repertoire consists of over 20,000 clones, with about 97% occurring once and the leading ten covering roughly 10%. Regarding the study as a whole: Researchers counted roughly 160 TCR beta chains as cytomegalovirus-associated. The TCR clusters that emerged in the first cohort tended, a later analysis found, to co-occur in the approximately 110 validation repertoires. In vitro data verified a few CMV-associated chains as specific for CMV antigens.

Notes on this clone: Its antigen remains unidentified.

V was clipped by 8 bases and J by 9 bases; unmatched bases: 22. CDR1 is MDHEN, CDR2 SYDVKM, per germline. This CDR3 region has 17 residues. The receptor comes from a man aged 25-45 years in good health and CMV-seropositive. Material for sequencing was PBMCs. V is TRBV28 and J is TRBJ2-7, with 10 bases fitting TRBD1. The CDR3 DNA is TGTGCCAGCTCTTATGGGACAGGGGCGATCTACGACTCGGGGCAGTACTTC. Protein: CASSYGTGAIYDSGQYF. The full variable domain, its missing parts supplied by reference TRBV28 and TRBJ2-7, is DVKVTQSSRYLVKRTGEKVFLECVQDMDHENMFWYRQDPGLGLRLIYFSYDVKMKEKGDIPEGYSVSREKKERFSLILESASTNQTSMYLCASSYGTGAIYDSGQYFGPGTRLTVT.